Sequencing of this TCR beta chain was carried out in a study of T cell responses to AZD1222 COVID-19 vaccine. Overall study results and limits: Compared with day 0, the breadth and depth of the Spike-specific TCR repertoire rose significantly after two doses of AZD1222.

Data came from immunoSEQ multiplex PCR; TCRdb stores just in-frame clones and leaves some out. This table has around 140,000 clones, 75% to 95% appearing once. A word on this clone: The antigen remains unidentified.

Researchers grouped second doses given at about 4 or about 12 weeks into one pool. The source material was peripheral blood, sampled 28 days after the second AZD1222 dose. This TCR derives from an adult who received the AZD1222 COVID-19 vaccine.

The CDR3 coding sequence is TGCAGCGTTTCCGTTAGCGGGGTAGCCTACAATGAGCAGTTCTTC. Translation gives CSVSVSGVAYNEQFF. The chain is built from TRBV29-1 and TRBJ2-1; 8 bases fit TRBD2. Germline V gene data show CDR1 as SQVTM and CDR2 as ANQGSEA. This CDR3 contains 15 residues. The J segment lost 2 bases and the V segment lost 5 bases, leaving 8 bases of the junction unmatched.